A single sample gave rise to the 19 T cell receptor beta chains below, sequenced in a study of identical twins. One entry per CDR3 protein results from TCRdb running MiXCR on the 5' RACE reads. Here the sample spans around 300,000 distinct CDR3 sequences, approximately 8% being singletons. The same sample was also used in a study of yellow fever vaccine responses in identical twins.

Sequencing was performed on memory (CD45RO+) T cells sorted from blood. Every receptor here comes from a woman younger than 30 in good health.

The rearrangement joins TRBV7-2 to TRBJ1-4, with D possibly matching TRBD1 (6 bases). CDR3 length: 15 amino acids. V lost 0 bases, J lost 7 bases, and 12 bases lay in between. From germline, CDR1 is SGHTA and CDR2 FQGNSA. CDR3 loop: CASSLAAGGLEKLFF. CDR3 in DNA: TGTGCCAGCAGCTTAGCGGCTGGGGGGCTTGAAAAACTGTTTTTT.

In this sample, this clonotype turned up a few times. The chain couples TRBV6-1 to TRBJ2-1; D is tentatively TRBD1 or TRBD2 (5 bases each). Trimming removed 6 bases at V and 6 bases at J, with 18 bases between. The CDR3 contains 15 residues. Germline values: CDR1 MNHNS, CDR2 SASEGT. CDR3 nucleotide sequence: TGTGCCAGCAGCGGGTTCGGCGGTGGGGGCAATGAGCAGTTCTTC. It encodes CASSGFGGGGNEQFF.

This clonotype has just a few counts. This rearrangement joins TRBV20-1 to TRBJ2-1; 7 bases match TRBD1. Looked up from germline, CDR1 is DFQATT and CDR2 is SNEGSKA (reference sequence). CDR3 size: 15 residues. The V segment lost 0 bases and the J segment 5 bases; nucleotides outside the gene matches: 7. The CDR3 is CSARDPGQINNEQFF. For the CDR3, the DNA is TGCAGTGCTAGAGATCCGGGACAGATAAACAATGAGCAGTTCTTC.

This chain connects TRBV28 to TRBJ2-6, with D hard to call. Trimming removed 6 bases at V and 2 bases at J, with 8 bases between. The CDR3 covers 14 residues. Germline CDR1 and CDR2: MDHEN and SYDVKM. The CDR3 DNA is TGTGCCAGCAGCACCCACACTGGGGCCAACGTCCTGACTTTC. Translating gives CASSTHTGANVLTF.

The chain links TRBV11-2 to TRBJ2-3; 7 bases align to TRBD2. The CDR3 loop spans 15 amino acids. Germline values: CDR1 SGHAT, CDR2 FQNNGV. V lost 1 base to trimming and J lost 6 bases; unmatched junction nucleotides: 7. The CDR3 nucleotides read TGTGCCAGCAGCTTAGCGGGAGGTTTCGGGGATACGCAGTATTTT. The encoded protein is CASSLAGGFGDTQYF.

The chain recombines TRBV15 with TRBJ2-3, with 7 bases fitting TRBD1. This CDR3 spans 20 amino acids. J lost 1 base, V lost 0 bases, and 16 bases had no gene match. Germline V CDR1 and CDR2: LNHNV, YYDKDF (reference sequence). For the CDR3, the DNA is TGTGCCACCAGCAGAGAAGGGGGCCGACGTTACAATTACCGCACAGATACGCAGTATTTT. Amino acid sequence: CATSREGGRRYNYRTDTQYF.

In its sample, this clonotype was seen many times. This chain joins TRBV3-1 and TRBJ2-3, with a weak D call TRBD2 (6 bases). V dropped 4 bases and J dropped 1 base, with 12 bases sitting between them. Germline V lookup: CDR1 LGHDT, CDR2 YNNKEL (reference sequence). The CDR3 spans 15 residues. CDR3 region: CASSPGLSRTDTQYF. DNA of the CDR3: TGTGCCAGCAGCCCCGGACTATCTCGCACAGATACGCAGTATTTT.

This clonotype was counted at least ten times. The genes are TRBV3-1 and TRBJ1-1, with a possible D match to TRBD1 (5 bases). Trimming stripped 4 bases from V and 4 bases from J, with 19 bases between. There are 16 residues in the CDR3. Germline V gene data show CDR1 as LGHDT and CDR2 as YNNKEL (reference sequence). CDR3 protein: CASSRGSGGKATEAFF. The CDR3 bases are TGTGCCAGCAGCCGGGGGAGCGGAGGGAAGGCCACTGAAGCTTTCTTT.

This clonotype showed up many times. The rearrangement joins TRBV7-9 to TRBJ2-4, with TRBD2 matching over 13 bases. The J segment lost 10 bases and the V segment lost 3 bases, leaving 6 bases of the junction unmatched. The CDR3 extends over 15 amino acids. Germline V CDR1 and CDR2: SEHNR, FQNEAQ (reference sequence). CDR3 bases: TGTGCCAGCAGCTTTGGGACTAGCGGGAACTTTATTCAGTACTTC. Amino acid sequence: CASSFGTSGNFIQYF.

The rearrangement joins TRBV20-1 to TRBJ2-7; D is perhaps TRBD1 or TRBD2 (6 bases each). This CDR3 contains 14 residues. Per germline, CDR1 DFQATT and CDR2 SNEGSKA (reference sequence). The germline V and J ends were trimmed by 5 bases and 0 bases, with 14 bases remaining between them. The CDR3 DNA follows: TGCAGTGCTCGAGGGGAGGACAGCTCCTACGAGCAGTACGTC. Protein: CSARGEDSSYEQYV.

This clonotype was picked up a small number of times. In DNA, the CDR3 is TGTGCCAGCAACCAGGGGAACCAAGAGACCCAGTACTTC. Translated: CASNQGNQETQYF. The chain has TRBV6-6 and TRBJ2-5; tentative D call: TRBD1 (6 bases). The germline V and J ends were trimmed by 7 bases and 0 bases, with 9 bases remaining between them. The CDR3 consists of 13 residues. Per the germline V gene, CDR1 is MNHNY and CDR2 is SVGAGI (reference sequence).

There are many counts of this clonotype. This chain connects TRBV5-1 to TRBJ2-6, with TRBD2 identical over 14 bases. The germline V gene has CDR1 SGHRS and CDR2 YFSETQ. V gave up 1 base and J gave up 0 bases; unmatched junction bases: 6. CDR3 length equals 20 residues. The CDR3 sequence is CASSLPGLAGGYSGANVLTF. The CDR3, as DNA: TGCGCCAGCAGCTTGCCAGGACTAGCGGGAGGATACTCTGGGGCCAACGTCCTGACTTTC.

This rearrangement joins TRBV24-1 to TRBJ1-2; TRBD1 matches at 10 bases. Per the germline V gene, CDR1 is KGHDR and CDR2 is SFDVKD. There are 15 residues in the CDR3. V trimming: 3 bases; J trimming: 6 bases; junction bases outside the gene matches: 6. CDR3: CATSDRDRGRHGYTF. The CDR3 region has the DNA TGTGCCACCAGTGATCGGGACAGGGGACGCCATGGCTACACCTTC.

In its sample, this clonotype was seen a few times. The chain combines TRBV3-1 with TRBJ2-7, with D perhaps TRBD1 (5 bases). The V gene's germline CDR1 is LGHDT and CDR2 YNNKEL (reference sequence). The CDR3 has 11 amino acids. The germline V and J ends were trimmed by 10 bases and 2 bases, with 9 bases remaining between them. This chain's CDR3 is CATDSTYEQYF. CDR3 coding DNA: TGTGCCACCGACAGCACCTACGAGCAGTACTTC.

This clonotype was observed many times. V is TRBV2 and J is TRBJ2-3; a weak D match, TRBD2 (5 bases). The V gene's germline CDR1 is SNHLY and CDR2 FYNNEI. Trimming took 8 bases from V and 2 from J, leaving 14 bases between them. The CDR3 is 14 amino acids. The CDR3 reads CASSSGIYTDTQYF. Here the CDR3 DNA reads TGTGCCAGCTCATCCGGGATATACACAGATACGCAGTATTTT.

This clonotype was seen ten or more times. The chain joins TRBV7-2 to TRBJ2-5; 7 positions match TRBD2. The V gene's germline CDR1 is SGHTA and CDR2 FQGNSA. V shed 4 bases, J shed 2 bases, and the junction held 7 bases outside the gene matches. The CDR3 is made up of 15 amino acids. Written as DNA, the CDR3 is TGTGCCAGCAGCTACCAGGCGGGGGTACAAGAGACCCAGTACTTC. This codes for CASSYQAGVQETQYF.

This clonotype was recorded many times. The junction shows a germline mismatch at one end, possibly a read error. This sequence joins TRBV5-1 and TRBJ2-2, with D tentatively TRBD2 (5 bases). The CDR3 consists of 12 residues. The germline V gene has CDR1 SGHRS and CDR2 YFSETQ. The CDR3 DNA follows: TGTGGGAGCCGCGGGCCCACCGGGGAGCTGTTTTTT. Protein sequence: CGSRGPTGELFF.

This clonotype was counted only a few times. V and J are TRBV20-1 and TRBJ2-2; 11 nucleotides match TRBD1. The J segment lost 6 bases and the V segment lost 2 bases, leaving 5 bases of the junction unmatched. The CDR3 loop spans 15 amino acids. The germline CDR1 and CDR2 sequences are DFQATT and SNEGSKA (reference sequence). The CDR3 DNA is TGCAGTGCTAGACCGTCGGGACAGGGGGCCGGGGAGCTGTTTTTT. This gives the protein CSARPSGQGAGELFF.

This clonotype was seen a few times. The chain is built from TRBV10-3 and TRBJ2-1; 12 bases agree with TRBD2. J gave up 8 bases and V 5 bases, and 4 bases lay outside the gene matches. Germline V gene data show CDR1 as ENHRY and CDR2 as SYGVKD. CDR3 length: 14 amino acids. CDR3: CAISLAGGPDEQFF. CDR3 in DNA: TGTGCCATCAGTCTAGCGGGAGGGCCCGATGAGCAGTTCTTC.